The 15 T cell receptor beta chains presented below share a single source sample, sequenced in a study of OX40 agonist ivuxolimab in advanced cancers. The protocol was immunoSEQ multiplex PCR, while the TCRdb copy is restricted to in-frame clones and leaves out a portion. The data show 45,000 to 55,000 clones, with 94% seen just once and 12% held by the top ten. The source was CD4+ or CD8+ T cells sorted from blood, collected in a trial of the OX40 agonist ivuxolimab. These receptors were collected from an adult with an advanced solid tumor such as melanoma, head and neck, liver or kidney cancer.

The chain uses TRBV9 and TRBJ2-3; D gene unclear. This CDR3 comprises 14 residues. Germline V gene sequence: CDR1 SGDLS, CDR2 YYNGEE. Trimming shortened V by 5 bases and J by 2 bases, and 12 bases separated the two germline ends. This CDR3 reads CASSPALDTDTQYF. The CDR3 DNA is TGTGCCAGCAGTCCAGCGTTAGACACAGATACGCAGTATTTT.

This chain connects TRBV28 to TRBJ2-1, with 7 bases that match TRBD2. The CDR3 has 14 amino acids. V trimming: 10 bases; J trimming: 2 bases; junction bases outside the gene matches: 8. Germline assignment: CDR1 MDHEN and CDR2 SYDVKM. The DNA for the CDR3 is TGTGCCACTGGTGGGGGGGTCCCCTACAATGAGCAGTTCTTC. This sequence encodes CATGGGVPYNEQFF.

The chain has TRBV4-1 and TRBJ2-1; 13 positions match TRBD2. CDR1 is MGHRA and CDR2 is YSYEKL in the germline V gene. The CDR3 has 14 residues. V lost 5 bases, J lost 10 bases, and 5 bases stayed unmatched. This chain's CDR3 is CASSGLAGVVEQFF. The CDR3 nucleotides read TGCGCCAGCAGCGGACTAGCGGGAGTGGTGGAGCAGTTCTTC.

The chain joins TRBV19 to TRBJ1-5, with TRBD1 matching over 8 bases. The CDR3 covers 14 residues. Losses at the gene ends were 9 bases for V and 0 bases for J; bases not matched to a gene: 4. Germline CDR1 reads LNHDA; CDR2 reads SQIVND (reference sequence). CDR3 residues: CASKGQDSNQPQHF. CDR3 coding DNA: TGTGCCAGCAAGGGACAGGATAGCAATCAGCCCCAGCATTTT.

V and J are TRBV30 and TRBJ2-7; no definite D call. Trimming shortened V by 1 base and J by 3 bases, and 10 bases separated the two germline ends. CDR3 length equals 13 residues. Germline values: CDR1 GTSNPN, CDR2 SVGIG (reference sequence). The CDR3 nucleotides are TGTGCCTGGAGTGAGTCCCTCGGCTACGAGCAGTACTTC. Its translation is CAWSESLGYEQYF.

The chain joins TRBV19 to TRBJ1-1, with a tentative D call TRBD1 (5 bases). The CDR3 is made up of 13 amino acids. Germline V gene lookup returns CDR1 LNHDA and CDR2 SQIVND (reference sequence). V was pared by 3 bases and J by 3 bases, with 8 bases between. The CDR3 protein is CASSIPGYTEAFF. CDR3 coding DNA: TGTGCCAGTAGTATCCCAGGGTACACTGAAGCTTTCTTT.

The V gene is TRBV27, the J gene TRBJ2-7, with TRBD2 as a possible D gene (5 bases). CDR1 is MNHEY and CDR2 is SMNVEV in the germline V gene (reference sequence). The V gene lost 8 bases and the J gene lost 2 bases, with 19 bases spanning the gap. The CDR3 is made up of 15 amino acids. Here the CDR3 DNA reads TGTGCCAGCTCAGTGAGGGCAGATAAAACCTACGAGCAGTACTTC. It specifies CASSVRADKTYEQYF.

V gene TRBV2 combines with J gene TRBJ2-7; 11 bases are a match to TRBD1. This CDR3 has 12 residues. J was trimmed by 6 bases and V by 8 bases; bases with no gene match: 3. Germline values: CDR1 SNHLY, CDR2 FYNNEI. The CDR3 nucleotides are TGTGCCAGCGAGGACAGGGGGCGCGAGCAGTACTTC. Protein product: CASEDRGREQYF.

The gene calls are TRBV4-1 and TRBJ1-3; D call uncertain. Trimming cost V 1 base and J 0 bases, with 16 bases left between them. The CDR3 loop spans 18 amino acids. Germline CDR1 is MGHRA and CDR2 is YSYEKL. The CDR3 coding sequence is TGCGCCAGCAGCCAAGTGCTTTCGGGAACCCTCTCTGGAAACACCATATATTTT. The encoded protein is CASSQVLSGTLSGNTIYF.

The chain has TRBV28 and TRBJ2-5; the D gene could be TRBD1 or TRBD2 (5 bases each). Germline loops: CDR1 MDHEN, CDR2 SYDVKM. The length of the CDR3 is 14 residues. V lost 3 bases, J lost 2 bases, and 10 bases lay in between. CDR3 sequence: CASSFEGTQETQYF. CDR3 DNA sequence: TGTGCCAGCAGTTTCGAAGGGACGCAAGAGACCCAGTACTTC. Supplemented by reference TRBV28 and TRBJ2-5, the full variable domain reads DVKVTQSSRYLVKRTGEKVFLECVQDMDHENMFWYRQDPGLGLRLIYFSYDVKMKEKGDIPEGYSVSREKKERFSLILESASTNQTSMYLCASSFEGTQETQYFGPGTRLLVL.

This clone occurred once. The rearrangement uses TRBV28 and TRBJ2-3; TRBD2 aligns across 8 bases. The CDR3 has 16 residues. From germline, CDR1 is MDHEN and CDR2 SYDVKM. V trimming: 0 bases; J trimming: 2 bases; junction bases outside the gene matches: 4. The CDR3 DNA follows: TGTGCCAGCAGTTTATGGTTTAGCGGGACCACAGATACGCAGTATTTT. Amino acid sequence: CASSLWFSGTTDTQYF.

This clone was picked up one time. The J gene is TRBJ2-3, the V gene TRBV9; 11 positions agree with TRBD2. In germline, CDR1 is SGDLS, CDR2 YYNGEE. The junction had 5 bases not matched to a gene; V was cut back by 3 bases and J by 5 bases. The CDR3 has 15 residues. CDR3 amino acids: CASSEGTSGGDTQYF. CDR3 in DNA: TGTGCCAGCAGCGAGGGGACTAGCGGAGGAGATACGCAGTATTTT.

The chain joins TRBV7-8 to TRBJ2-7, with 7 bases fitting TRBD1. Trimming took 5 bases from V and 2 from J; bases not matched to a gene: 12. The CDR3 extends over 16 amino acids. Germline V lookup: CDR1 SGHVS, CDR2 FQNEAQ. Here the CDR3 DNA reads TGTGCCAGCAGCCCGTCTTTGGGACAGTCTCCCTACGAGCAGTACTTC. This gives the protein CASSPSLGQSPYEQYF.

The chain is built from TRBV7-9 and TRBJ1-5, with TRBD1 matching 8 bases. The length of the CDR3 is 15 residues. Germline CDR1 reads SEHNR; CDR2 reads FQNEAQ (reference sequence). The V segment lost 3 bases and the J segment 7 bases; nucleotides outside the gene matches: 8. CDR3 coding DNA: TGTGCCAGCAGCTTCGGACAGGGCGTGGGACAGCCCCAGCATTTT. This encodes CASSFGQGVGQPQHF.

The V call is TRBV28, the J call TRBJ2-5; D is tentatively TRBD1 or TRBD2 (5 bases each). The CDR3 contains 17 residues. Between the trimmed V and J ends, which lost 4 bases and 0 bases, there was a span of 18 bases. CDR1 and CDR2 (germline): MDHEN, SYDVKM. CDR3 in DNA: TGTGCCAGCAGTTCGCGCCGGGACGGTCGGTACCAAGAGACCCAGTACTTC. As protein: CASSSRRDGRYQETQYF.